These 25 T cell receptor beta chains originate from one sample sequenced in a study of control samples from healthy donors and cancer patients. The method was immunoSEQ multiplex PCR; TCRdb's version includes in-frame clones alone and lacks a portion of them. This table holds around 95,000 clones, 85% found once. Sequencing input: blood. These receptors were obtained from a man aged 25-40 years in good health.

The chain employs TRBV6-5 and TRBJ1-6, with D uncertain. In germline, CDR1 is MNHEY, CDR2 SVGAGI. Trimming shortened V by 0 bases and J by 7 bases, and 13 bases separated the two germline ends. This CDR3 is built from 16 residues. CDR3 nucleotides: TGTGCCAGCAGTTACTCCGGGATACTCACGAATTCACCCCTCCACTTT. Translated: CASSYSGILTNSPLHF.

The chain has TRBV2 and TRBJ2-7; tentatively, D is TRBD2 (5 bases). V lost 6 bases and J 5 bases, leaving 11 bases between the germline ends. The germline CDR1 and CDR2 sequences are SNHLY and FYNNEI. This CDR3 contains 12 residues. The CDR3 DNA sequence: TGTGCCAGCAGCCGGACTGAGGACGAGCAGTACTTC. Translating gives CASSRTEDEQYF.

This clone was recorded a few times. The V call is TRBV9, the J call TRBJ1-2; possible D gene TRBD1, 5 bases. The CDR3 covers 15 residues. Germline-derived CDR1 and CDR2 are SGDLS and YYNGEE. V lost 4 bases to trimming and J lost 0 bases, with 13 bases between them. CDR3 bases: TGTGCCAGCAGCCCTTCCCCGACAGCTAACTATGGCTACACCTTC. It yields the protein CASSPSPTANYGYTF. The whole variable domain, remainder taken from reference TRBV9 and TRBJ1-2, is DSGVTQTPKHLITATGQRVTLRCSPRSGDLSVYWYQQSLDQGLQFLIQYYNGEERAKGNILERFSAQQFPDLHSELNLSSLELGDSALYFCASSPSPTANYGYTFGSGTRLTVV.

The V call is TRBV5-1, the J call TRBJ1-1; no definite D call. V gave up 1 base and J gave up 0 bases, with 7 bases separating them. Germline V gene lookup returns CDR1 SGHRS and CDR2 YFSETQ. This CDR3 contains 14 residues. In DNA form, the CDR3 reads TGCGCCAGCAGCTTGCGGGAAATGAACACTGAAGCTTTCTTT. Translation gives CASSLREMNTEAFF.

This clone was seen once. The chain uses TRBV2 and TRBJ2-3, with D hard to call. The V gene lost 1 base and the J gene lost 0 bases, with 5 bases spanning the gap. In germline, CDR1 is SNHLY, CDR2 FYNNEI. The CDR3 sequence is 14 residues long. CDR3 DNA: TGTGCCAGCAGTGAAGTCGGGAGCACAGATACGCAGTATTTT. It translates to CASSEVGSTDTQYF. The full variable domain, its missing parts supplied by reference TRBV2 and TRBJ2-3, is EPEVTQTPSHQVTQMGQEVILRCVPISNHLYFYWYRQILGQKVEFLVSFYNNEISEKSEIFDDQFSVERPDGSNFTLKIRSTKLEDSAMYFCASSEVGSTDTQYFGPGTRLTVL.

The genes are TRBV30 and TRBJ1-2; no firm D call. The CDR3 is 11 residues long. Trimming left V 0 bases short and J 12 bases short, with 11 bases between. Germline V CDR1 and CDR2: GTSNPN, SVGIG (reference sequence). The DNA for the CDR3 is TGTGCCTGGAGTGTACGGTCTCCCCACACCTTC. This codes for CAWSVRSPHTF.

The V call is TRBV25-1, the J call TRBJ1-2, with D uncertain. V was clipped by 8 bases and J by 3 bases, with 13 bases between them. The germline CDR1 and CDR2 sequences are MGHDK and SYGVNS. There are 13 residues in the CDR3. In nucleotides, the CDR3 is TGTGCCAGCGGGGATTTCGTCCACTATGGCTACACCTTC. As protein: CASGDFVHYGYTF.

J is TRBJ1-4 and V is TRBV6-5; D not resolved. CDR3 size: 14 residues. V lost 10 bases, J lost 5 bases, and 17 bases lay in between. The V gene's germline CDR1 is MNHEY and CDR2 SVGAGI. CDR3: CATPIGPENEKLFF. The CDR3 coding sequence is TGTGCCACACCTATAGGGCCCGAAAATGAAAAACTGTTTTTT.

The chain uses TRBV12-3 or TRBV12-4 and TRBJ2-3; D is perhaps TRBD1 (6 bases). This CDR3 has 12 residues. V lost 4 bases, J lost 7 bases, and 9 bases lay in between. The CDR3 reads CASSWGHYTQYF. CDR3 DNA sequence: TGTGCCAGCAGTTGGGGGCATTATACGCAGTATTTT.

The chain has TRBV19 and TRBJ1-1; D remains ambiguous. The V end lost 1 base, the J end lost 3 bases, and 6 bases lay between the germline ends. This CDR3 has 13 residues. Germline-derived CDR1 and CDR2 are LNHDA and SQIVND (reference sequence). CDR3 loop: CASSIVIDTEAFF. The DNA for the CDR3 is TGTGCCAGTAGTATAGTAATTGACACTGAAGCTTTCTTT.

The chain couples TRBV7-2 to TRBJ1-1; D perhaps matches TRBD1 (6 bases). The CDR3 extends over 15 amino acids. Germline V gene data show CDR1 as SGHTA and CDR2 as FQGNSA. Trimming pared 5 bases from V and 7 bases from J, leaving 20 bases between. The CDR3 region is CASSRNLGAVGEAFF. The DNA of the CDR3 is TGTGCCAGCAGCCGTAATTTGGGGGCCGTGGGTGAAGCTTTCTTT.

The chain combines TRBV5-4 with TRBJ2-5, with a tentative D call TRBD1 (6 bases). The germline V and J ends were trimmed by 5 bases and 1 base, with 12 bases remaining between them. The germline V gene encodes CDR1 SGHNT and CDR2 YYREEE (reference sequence). CDR3 length: 14 residues. The CDR3: CASSYRAPQETQYF. As DNA, the CDR3 is TGTGCCAGCAGTTACAGGGCCCCCCAAGAGACCCAGTACTTC.

This clone was picked up many times. This chain uses TRBV6-1 with TRBJ2-3, with 11 nucleotides matching TRBD1. CDR1 and CDR2 from the germline V gene are MNHNS and SASEGT. The CDR3 runs 15 residues. The V gene end was trimmed by 3 bases and the J gene end by 4 bases; junction bases not matched to a gene: 3. The CDR3 DNA sequence: TGTGCCAGCAGTGATAGGACAGGGGGCGCAGATACGCAGTATTTT. Encoded protein: CASSDRTGGADTQYF.

V usage is TRBV19 and J usage is TRBJ2-2; perhaps TRBD2 as D (5 bases). Trimming took 5 bases from V and 5 from J, leaving 15 bases between them. The germline CDR1 and CDR2 sequences are LNHDA and SQIVND (reference sequence). This CDR3 is built from 15 residues. Here the CDR3 DNA reads TGTGCCAGTAGTGGTCTGAGGGTACCTACCGGGGAGCTGTTTTTT. This translates into CASSGLRVPTGELFF.

J is TRBJ2-3 and V is TRBV7-9; 7 bases match TRBD1. Germline CDR1 is SEHNR and CDR2 is FQNEAQ (reference sequence). V dropped 3 bases and J dropped 0; count of bases not matched to a gene: 3. This CDR3 comprises 15 residues. The CDR3 coding sequence is TGTGCCAGCAGCTTCTCGGGACAGAGCACAGATACGCAGTATTTT. Encoded protein: CASSFSGQSTDTQYF.

This clone was counted a few times. The chain is built from TRBV18 and TRBJ1-1, with a tentative D call TRBD1 (6 bases). The germline CDR1 and CDR2 sequences are KGHSH and LQKENI. The CDR3 runs 15 residues. Deletions cut 3 bases from V and 4 bases from J, with 15 bases between. CDR3 loop: CASSPTGRGGTEAFF. CDR3 DNA: TGTGCCAGCTCACCCACAGGTAGGGGGGGCACTGAAGCTTTCTTT. The full variable domain, completed using reference TRBV18 and TRBJ1-1, is NAGVMQNPRHLVRRRGQEARLRCSPMKGHSHVYWYRQLPEEGLKFMVYLQKENIIDESGMPKERFSAEFPKEGPSILRIQQVVRGDSAAYFCASSPTGRGGTEAFFGQGTRLTVV.

The chain carries TRBV4-2 and TRBJ2-7; 8 bases agree with TRBD1. After removal of 1 base from V and 3 bases from J, the junction contained 5 bases not matched to a gene. In germline, CDR1 is LGHNA, CDR2 YNFKEQ. This CDR3 region has 15 residues. The CDR3 sequence: CASSQAAQGGYEQYF. For the CDR3, the DNA is TGTGCCAGCAGCCAAGCGGCACAGGGGGGCTACGAGCAGTACTTC.

This chain connects TRBV6-5 to TRBJ1-5, with D maybe TRBD1 (6 bases). The V and J ends lost 6 bases and 0 bases respectively, with 12 bases between them. The CDR3 sequence is 15 residues long. Germline CDR1 reads MNHEY; CDR2 reads SVGAGI. The CDR3 here is CASRGGILSNQPQHF. In DNA, the CDR3 is TGTGCCAGCAGGGGGGGCATTCTTAGCAATCAGCCCCAGCATTTT.

The chain has TRBV15 and TRBJ2-4, with unresolved D. With 0 bases removed from V and 1 base from J, the gap between germline ends came to 10 bases. This CDR3 region has 16 residues. Germline V gene lookup returns CDR1 LNHNV and CDR2 YYDKDF (reference sequence). CDR3 sequence reads: CATSRDPVGAKNIQYF. DNA of the CDR3: TGTGCCACCAGCAGAGATCCCGTGGGGGCCAAAAACATTCAGTACTTC.

The V and J genes are TRBV5-1 and TRBJ1-1; 12 nucleotides match TRBD1. The CDR3 has 18 residues. Germline V gene lookup returns CDR1 SGHRS and CDR2 YFSETQ. The V segment lost 0 bases and the J segment 0 bases; nucleotides outside the gene matches: 6. The CDR3 coding sequence is TGCGCCAGCAGCTTGGTCGGGACAGGGGGCGCATTGAACACTGAAGCTTTCTTT. Amino acids: CASSLVGTGGALNTEAFF.

The chain links TRBV28 to TRBJ1-2; a weak D match, TRBD1 (6 bases). Germline CDR1 is MDHEN and CDR2 is SYDVKM. V lost 7 bases to trimming and J lost 1 base, with 16 bases between them. The CDR3 is 15 amino acids. CDR3 amino acids: CASMGMGGRNYGYTF. CDR3 DNA sequence: TGTGCCAGCATGGGTATGGGGGGGCGTAACTATGGCTACACCTTC.

This rearrangement joins TRBV5-6 to TRBJ1-1; D may be TRBD1 (6 bases). Looked up from germline, CDR1 is SGHDT and CDR2 is YYEEEE. V lost 4 bases to trimming and J lost 2 bases, with 12 bases between them. The CDR3 is 14 amino acids. The CDR3 nucleotides read TGTGCCAGCAGCCTAACAGGGTTAAACACTGAAGCTTTCTTT. Its protein product is CASSLTGLNTEAFF.

The CDR3 coding sequence is TGTGCCAGCTCACCACCGCACACTGAAGCTTTCTTT. Amino acids: CASSPPHTEAFF. This chain links TRBV18 with TRBJ1-1; no clear D gene. Germline lookup yields CDR1 KGHSH and CDR2 LQKENI. The CDR3 covers 12 residues. V was clipped by 0 bases and J by 3 bases, with 2 bases between them.

The rearrangement joins TRBV6-6 to TRBJ1-2; no reliable D call. This CDR3 spans 11 amino acids. In germline, CDR1 is MNHNY, CDR2 SVGAGI (reference sequence). V was cut by 6 bases and J by 5 bases, with 7 bases left in between. The CDR3 here is CASRQSYGYTF. The CDR3, as DNA: TGTGCCAGCAGACAGAGTTATGGCTACACCTTC.

CDR3 nucleotides: TGTGCCAGCAGCTTAGAAGGATACAGGAATTCACCCCTCCACTTT. Translating gives CASSLEGYRNSPLHF. The chain uses TRBV11-2 and TRBJ1-6; perhaps TRBD1 as D (5 bases). Trimming stripped 0 bases from V and 7 bases from J, with 10 bases between. The CDR3 runs to 15 residues. Per the germline V gene, CDR1 is SGHAT and CDR2 is FQNNGV. Full variable domain (missing parts from reference TRBV11-2 and TRBJ1-6): EAGVAQSPRYKIIEKRQSVAFWCNPISGHATLYWYQQILGQGPKLLIQFQNNGVVDDSQLPKDRFSAERLKGVDSTLKIQPAKLEDSAVYLCASSLEGYRNSPLHFGNGTRLTVT.